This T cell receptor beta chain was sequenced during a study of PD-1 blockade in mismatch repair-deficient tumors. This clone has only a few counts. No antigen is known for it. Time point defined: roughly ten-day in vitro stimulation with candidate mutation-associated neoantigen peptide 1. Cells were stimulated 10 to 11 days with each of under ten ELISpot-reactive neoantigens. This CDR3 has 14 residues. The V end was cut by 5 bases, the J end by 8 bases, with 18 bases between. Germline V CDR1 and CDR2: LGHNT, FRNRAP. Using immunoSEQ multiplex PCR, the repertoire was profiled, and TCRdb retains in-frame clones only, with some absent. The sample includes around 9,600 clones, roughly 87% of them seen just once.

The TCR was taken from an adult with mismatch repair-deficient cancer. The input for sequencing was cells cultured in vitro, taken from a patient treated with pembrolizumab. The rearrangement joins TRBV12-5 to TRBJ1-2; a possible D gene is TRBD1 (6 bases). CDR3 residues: CASGTWTVGGGYTF. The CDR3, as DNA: TGTGCTAGTGGTACTTGGACAGTGGGGGGCGGCTACACCTTC.